Following are 28 T cell receptor beta chains from one sample sequenced in a study of shared clonotypes between healthy human individuals (dated by TCRdb to 2020 to 2021). Library prep was done by the immunoSEQ multiplex PCR assay. Here the immuneACCESS table is served through TCRdb, limited to in-frame sequences with V and J called. Missing clones are a known gap in these copies; in checked studies unresolved V genes cover under half, and the rest lacks a known reason. Within this sample are roughly 2,000,000 clones, with 93% of them counted one time only. The ten largest account for about 1.7% of the sample. For the CD8 naive samples, CD45RO-negative cells were positively selected for CCR7, yielding a CD45RA+CCR7+ population from which TemRA cells were excluded. Sequences were obtained from naive CD8+ T cells from PBMCs. The label giving this sample's cell subset or site can be read as: CD45RA+CCR7+. Every receptor here comes from a man younger than 35 in good health. Some clones in this sample may be carry-over from other donors' samples.

The chain is built from TRBV9 and TRBJ1-1; no firm D call. Trimming took off 4 bases at V and 4 bases at J, with 14 bases between the two ends. The CDR3 has 14 residues. Germline CDR1 reads SGDLS; CDR2 reads YYNGEE. The CDR3 nucleotides read TGTGCCAGCAGCCCATTGGGGATTGGCACTGAAGCTTTCTTT. Translating gives CASSPLGIGTEAFF.

The chain has TRBV10-3 and TRBJ2-1; 8 bases are shared with TRBD2. The CDR3 has 19 residues. V shed 6 bases, J shed 0 bases, and the junction held 16 bases outside the gene matches. Germline assignment: CDR1 ENHRY and CDR2 SYGVKD. The DNA for the CDR3 is TGTGCCATCAGAGAAGCGGGGGACGCTACTTTGGTCTCCTACAATGAGCAGTTCTTC. Amino acid sequence: CAIREAGDATLVSYNEQFF.

The chain combines TRBV7-8 with TRBJ2-7, with TRBD2 matching over 9 bases. CDR1 is SGHVS, CDR2 FQNEAQ, per germline. This CDR3 has 19 residues. V was pared by 5 bases and J by 4 bases, with 21 bases of the junction left unmatched. In nucleotides, the CDR3 is TGTGCCAGCAGCAGTCCACAGCGAGCTAGCGGGATAGTTAGATACGAGCAGTACTTC. Translating gives CASSSPQRASGIVRYEQYF.

This clone appeared once. The J gene is TRBJ2-1, the V gene TRBV13, with TRBD1 as a possible D gene (6 bases). CDR1 and CDR2 (germline): PRHDT, FYEKMQ (reference sequence). The CDR3 is 16 residues long. Between the trimmed V and J ends, which lost 5 bases and 10 bases, there was a span of 24 bases. The CDR3 nucleotides are TGTGCCAGCAGCGACTCCCCCGGGACAAACCATTTAGAGCAGTTCTTC. Translation: CASSDSPGTNHLEQFF.

The chain links TRBV7-8 to TRBJ2-1; perhaps D is TRBD1 or TRBD2 (5 bases each). Germline values: CDR1 SGHVS, CDR2 FQNEAQ. The CDR3 runs 16 residues. V dropped 3 bases and J dropped 1 base, with 13 bases sitting between them. CDR3 DNA sequence: TGTGCCAGCAGCTTTCCCAAGGGGAGTTCCTACAATGAGCAGTTCTTC. Translating gives CASSFPKGSSYNEQFF.

V and J are TRBV9 and TRBJ2-5, with D uncertain. Germline V lookup: CDR1 SGDLS, CDR2 YYNGEE. This CDR3 region has 15 residues. V shed 0 bases and J shed 5 bases, with 14 bases lying between them. Here the CDR3 DNA reads TGTGCCAGCAGCGTAGAGTCCTCGACTGGGGAGACCCAGTACTTC. It is translated as CASSVESSTGETQYF.

The genes are TRBV18 and TRBJ1-4; 7 positions agree with TRBD1. This CDR3 has 15 residues. Germline CDR1 and CDR2: KGHSH and LQKENI. J was trimmed by 7 bases and V by 3 bases; bases with no gene match: 8. CDR3 sequence reads: CASSPTGQFGEKLFF. In DNA form, the CDR3 reads TGTGCCAGCTCACCTACGGGACAGTTTGGTGAAAAACTGTTTTTT.

This clone was recorded once. The chain has TRBV27 and TRBJ2-7; 10 nucleotides line up with TRBD1. Trimming took 6 bases from V and 4 from J; bases not matched to a gene: 6. The CDR3 sequence is 14 residues long. Looked up from germline, CDR1 is MNHEY and CDR2 is SMNVEV (reference sequence). CDR3 sequence reads: CASRRGQGQYEQYF. Written as DNA, the CDR3 is TGTGCCAGCAGGCGGGGACAGGGGCAATACGAGCAGTACTTC.

The gene calls are TRBV14 and TRBJ2-5, with D unclear. The CDR3 has 15 residues. Trimming removed 4 bases at V and 5 bases at J, with 17 bases between. In germline, CDR1 is SGHDN, CDR2 FVKESK. CDR3 DNA sequence: TGTGCCAGCAGCCGTCGGCTTCTTGCTAGGGAGACCCAGTACTTC. Encoded protein: CASSRRLLARETQYF.

The J gene is TRBJ2-2, the V gene TRBV7-2, with 8 bases aligning to TRBD1. Losses at the gene ends were 4 bases for V and 6 bases for J; bases not matched to a gene: 4. This CDR3 spans 14 amino acids. Looked up from germline, CDR1 is SGHTA and CDR2 is FQGNSA. The DNA of the CDR3 is TGTGCCAGCAGCTGGACAGGGAGCTCCGGGGAGCTGTTTTTT. Translating gives CASSWTGSSGELFF.

CDR3 sequence (DNA): TGTGCCAGCAGCTTAGGGAGACAGCCGCGAAACGAGCAGTACTTC. The encoded protein is CASSLGRQPRNEQYF. The J gene is TRBJ2-7, the V gene TRBV7-9; D is possibly TRBD1 (5 bases). This CDR3 spans 15 amino acids. V lost 1 base and J 5 bases, leaving 15 bases between the germline ends. From germline, CDR1 is SEHNR and CDR2 FQNEAQ (reference sequence).

V is TRBV30 and J is TRBJ2-2; D is ambiguous. Trimming pared 0 bases from V and 3 bases from J, leaving 11 bases between. There are 15 residues in the CDR3. From germline, CDR1 is GTSNPN and CDR2 SVGIG (reference sequence). The CDR3 bases are TGTGCCTGGAGTGTAAACTCTTTCTACACCGGGGAGCTGTTTTTT. Its protein product is CAWSVNSFYTGELFF.

V is TRBV5-4 and J is TRBJ2-1; TRBD1 aligns across 8 bases. Germline lookup yields CDR1 SGHNT and CDR2 YYREEE (reference sequence). V lost 6 bases and J lost 8; bases outside the gene matches: 7. The CDR3 consists of 13 residues. The CDR3, as DNA: TGTGCCAGCACCGTGGACAGGGTGGATGAGCAGTTCTTC. Translation gives CASTVDRVDEQFF.

The chain links TRBV7-3 to TRBJ2-7; TRBD2 aligns across 10 bases. Germline-derived CDR1 and CDR2 are SGHTA and FQGTGA. The CDR3 totals 15 residues. After removal of 5 bases from V and 2 bases from J, the junction contained 6 bases not matched to a gene. The CDR3 nucleotides read TGTGCCAGCAGCACCGGACTAGCGGCGACCTACGAGCAGTACTTC. As protein: CASSTGLAATYEQYF.

This clone was recorded only once. The J gene is TRBJ2-3, the V gene TRBV25-1, with TRBD1 identical over 8 bases. V lost 4 bases to trimming and J lost 2 bases; unmatched junction nucleotides: 5. This CDR3 comprises 15 residues. Germline loops: CDR1 MGHDK, CDR2 SYGVNS. The CDR3: CASSARTGTTDTQYF. The DNA for the CDR3 is TGTGCCAGCAGTGCACGGACAGGGACCACAGATACGCAGTATTTT. The variable domain in full, completed from reference TRBV25-1 and TRBJ2-3, reads EADIYQTPRYLVIGTGKKITLECSQTMGHDKMYWYQQDPGMELHLIHYSYGVNSTEKGDLSSESTVSRIRTEHFPLTLESARPSHTSQYLCASSARTGTTDTQYFGPGTRLTVL.

The chain uses TRBV5-1 and TRBJ2-3; D ambiguous. The germline V and J ends were trimmed by 0 bases and 3 bases, with 14 bases remaining between them. The CDR3 runs 16 residues. The germline V gene has CDR1 SGHRS and CDR2 YFSETQ. The CDR3 DNA reads as TGCGCCAGCAGCTTGGAATTAATGAGTCCGACAGATACGCAGTATTTT. Protein product: CASSLELMSPTDTQYF. Variable domain in full (rest from reference TRBV5-1 and TRBJ2-3): KAGVTQTPRYLIKTRGQQVTLSCSPISGHRSVSWYQQTPGQGLQFLFEYFSETQRNKGNFPGRFSGRQFSNSRSEMNVSTLELGDSALYLCASSLELMSPTDTQYFGPGTRLTVL.

This chain links TRBV7-2 with TRBJ1-1, with D perhaps TRBD1 (6 bases). Trimming removed 5 bases at V and 0 bases at J, with 22 bases between. The germline gives CDR1 SGHTA, CDR2 FQGNSA. This CDR3 region has 18 residues. The CDR3 DNA sequence: TGTGCCAGCAGCCCCGAAGGGGGGGCAGTGATGATGAACACTGAAGCTTTCTTT. Translation gives CASSPEGGAVMMNTEAFF.

The gene calls are TRBV19 and TRBJ1-3; D is unresolved. The CDR3 runs to 14 residues. Trimming left V 6 bases short and J 4 bases short, with 13 bases between. CDR1 and CDR2 (germline): LNHDA, SQIVND (reference sequence). DNA of the CDR3: TGTGCCAGTAGCCCTCGGCGCATGGGAAACACCATATATTTT. Residues: CASSPRRMGNTIYF.

V and J are TRBV11-2 and TRBJ2-7; TRBD2 matches at 11 bases. This CDR3 contains 15 residues. J lost 0 bases, V lost 7 bases, and 5 bases had no gene match. In germline, CDR1 is SGHAT, CDR2 FQNNGV. The CDR3 DNA reads TGTGCCAGCACCCGTAGCGGGAGGGCCTCCTACGAGCAGTACTTC. Its protein product is CASTRSGRASYEQYF.

This clone was seen a single time. V usage is TRBV9 and J usage is TRBJ2-6; D ambiguous. Trimming took off 3 bases at V and 0 bases at J, with 7 bases between the two ends. Germline V gives CDR1 SGDLS, CDR2 YYNGEE. The CDR3 totals 15 residues. The DNA for the CDR3 is TGTGCCAGCAGCGGCGTGTTCTCTGGGGCCAACGTCCTGACTTTC. This encodes CASSGVFSGANVLTF.

The chain combines TRBV19 with TRBJ1-4; no clear D. With 6 bases removed from V and 7 bases from J, the gap between germline ends came to 15 bases. Germline V gene sequence: CDR1 LNHDA, CDR2 SQIVND (reference sequence). The CDR3 contains 14 residues. CDR3 DNA sequence: TGTGCCAGTAGGGGAGGGCAGACGGGTGAAAAACTGTTTTTT. Its protein product is CASRGGQTGEKLFF.

V is TRBV6-5 and J is TRBJ2-7, with 8 nucleotides matching TRBD1. The germline V gene has CDR1 MNHEY and CDR2 SVGAGI. CDR3 length equals 14 residues. Unmatched junction bases numbered 5, after V lost 2 bases and J lost 5 bases. The CDR3 sequence is CASSYNRGKDEQYF. The CDR3 nucleotides are TGTGCCAGCAGTTACAACAGGGGGAAAGACGAGCAGTACTTC.

This clone has only a few counts. The chain employs TRBV27 and TRBJ1-2; 7 nucleotides agree with TRBD1. V was clipped by 8 bases and J by 7 bases; unmatched bases: 7. The CDR3 loop spans 12 amino acids. The germline CDR1 and CDR2 sequences are MNHEY and SMNVEV (reference sequence). CDR3 in DNA: TGTGCCAGCCGAACAGGGGCCGCTGGCTACACCTTC. The encoded protein is CASRTGAAGYTF.

The V call is TRBV7-9, the J call TRBJ1-2, with 7 bases matching TRBD1. The CDR3 is made up of 12 amino acids. CDR1 and CDR2 (germline): SEHNR, FQNEAQ (reference sequence). Losses at the gene ends were 6 bases for V and 5 bases for J; bases not matched to a gene: 3. The chain's CDR3 is CASSQGQYGYTF. CDR3 nucleotide sequence: TGTGCCAGCAGTCAGGGACAGTATGGCTACACCTTC.

V gene TRBV30 combines with J gene TRBJ2-7, with 8 nucleotides matching TRBD1. The CDR3 length is 16 residues. Germline V CDR1 and CDR2: GTSNPN, SVGIG (reference sequence). V gave up 0 bases and J gave up 4 bases; unmatched junction bases: 11. In DNA, the CDR3 is TGTGCCTGGAGTGTCGGTGAGGGACAGGACCTTTACGAGCAGTACTTC. Translation gives CAWSVGEGQDLYEQYF.

The chain carries TRBV5-6 and TRBJ1-5; tentatively, D is TRBD1 (6 bases). The CDR3 runs 14 residues. Germline values: CDR1 SGHDT, CDR2 YYEEEE. V shed 4 bases and J shed 5 bases, with 13 bases lying between them. The CDR3 sequence: CASSLGTNYQPQHF. The CDR3 DNA reads TGTGCCAGCAGCCTGGGGACAAATTATCAGCCCCAGCATTTT.

V is TRBV27 and J is TRBJ2-5, with 10 bases aligning to TRBD1. Germline values: CDR1 MNHEY, CDR2 SMNVEV (reference sequence). CDR3 length equals 15 residues. The V and J ends lost 5 bases and 1 base, in that order; junction bases with no gene match: 4. CDR3 loop: CASSRDRGPQETQYF. CDR3 nucleotides: TGTGCCAGCAGTCGGGACAGGGGACCCCAAGAGACCCAGTACTTC.

The V gene is TRBV7-8, the J gene TRBJ1-2; 7 bases align to TRBD1. The V gene's germline CDR1 is SGHVS and CDR2 FQNEAQ. Germline trimming cut 5 bases from V and 1 base from J; bases unmatched to any gene: 13. There are 17 residues in the CDR3. The CDR3 reads CASSPNRGPFFNYGYTF. CDR3 DNA: TGTGCCAGCAGCCCGAACAGGGGACCCTTCTTTAACTATGGCTACACCTTC. Looking up the rest from reference TRBV7-8 and TRBJ1-2 gives the full variable domain: GAGVSQSPRYKVAKRGQDVALRCDPISGHVSLFWYQQALGQGPEFLTYFQNEAQLDKSGLPSDRFFAERPEGSVSTLKIQRTQQEDSAVYLCASSPNRGPFFNYGYTFGSGTRLTVV.